The source of this T cell receptor (beta chain) is a study of T-cell memory formation after mild COVID-19. One entry per CDR3 protein, called by TCRdb with MiXCR from the 5' RACE reads. The sample holds fewer than 90,000 distinct CDR3 sequences, 9.5% to 15% seen once. This clonotype was detected only a few times. Sequencing used PBMCs or a T cell subset sorted from them (not recorded which). This TCR came from a man aged 18 to 30 who had mild COVID-19 (a few samples of this study predate the infection). Cell type and time point are not known.

The CDR3, as DNA: TGCGCCAGCAGCCCGACCAGAGGTATAGGGGGTCCAGATACGCAGTATTTT. This encodes CASSPTRGIGGPDTQYF. The V call is TRBV4-1, the J call TRBJ2-3; a possible D gene is TRBD1 (6 bases). Germline CDR1 reads MGHRA; CDR2 reads YSYEKL. Trimming removed 4 bases at V and 4 bases at J, with 21 bases between. This CDR3 region has 17 residues.